The source of this T cell receptor delta chain is a study of gamma-delta chains in newborns, infants, children. Points on this clone: The junction and the germline gene differ at one end; a read error may be behind it.

The CDR3 contains 16 residues. The germline V gene encodes CDR1 GEAIGNYY and CDR2 EKD. TCRdb redid clone calling on the reads using CATT. The table has approximately 1,300 delta-chain clones, around 1% seen once. Sequences were obtained from blood. The source is a child in good health. The chain links TRDV2 to TRDJ3, with no clear D. This chain's CDR3 is CARDTPGSWDTRQMFF. CDR3 in DNA: TGTGCCCGTGACACCCCGGGCTCCTGGGACACCCGACAGATGTTTTTC.